These T cell receptor beta chains were read from a single sample in a study of blood T cell repertoires in COVID-19. Sequencing used immunoSEQ multiplex PCR; TCRdb keeps in-frame clones, though not all of them. The table includes around 140,000 clones, about 83% detected once. Input material: peripheral blood. Receptors originate from a man in his thirties or forties with COVID-19, enrolled during active disease. Each CDR3 is given without its conserved first and last residue. A D gene is named only where the DNA matches it firmly. Only part of the rows carry a size: once, few, many, or a class if the clone is expanded.

clone_size | j_call | v_call | d_call | cdr3_aa
NA | TRBJ1-1 | TRBV10-3 | TRBD1 | AISRGQESTEAF
NA | TRBJ2-5 | TRBV13 | TRBD1 | ASSVDRGLETQY
NA | TRBJ1-4 | TRBV27 | TRBD1 | ASSLRGQGPNEKLF
NA | TRBJ2-1 | TRBV6-5 | NA | ASSLDSLDEQF
NA | TRBJ1-6 | TRBV20-1 | NA | SASSRKSLH
NA | TRBJ1-6 | TRBV4-1 | NA | ASSPGDRGNSPLH
NA | TRBJ2-1 | TRBV7-9 | TRBD1 | ASSPTLSTVQGEEQF
NA | TRBJ2-3 | TRBV30 | TRBD2 | AGLNRAGGTDTQY
NA | TRBJ2-1 | TRBV19 | TRBD1 | ASSPEDRPMAQF
NA | TRBJ1-2 | TRBV6-5 | NA | ASTLGRGGYGYT
NA | TRBJ1-5 | TRBV6-4 | TRBD1 | ASSGDRGGSNQPQH
few | TRBJ2-2 | TRBV2 | NA | ASLEGPTDTGELF
NA | TRBJ1-1 | TRBV7-2 | NA | ASRRGGVGTEAF
NA | TRBJ2-1 | TRBV2 | TRBD2 | ASRASGGSSYNEQF
NA | TRBJ2-7 | TRBV5-5 | TRBD2 | ASSPQTSGAYEQY
NA | TRBJ1-2 | TRBV29-1 | NA | SVRESNYGYT
few | TRBJ2-1 | TRBV2 | TRBD2 | ASRQLAGQF
NA | TRBJ2-1 | TRBV24-1 | TRBD1 | ATSPGQVTRDEQF
NA | TRBJ2-7 | TRBV11-2 | NA | ASSSQGVGQY
NA | TRBJ1-4 | TRBV28 | NA | ASSLLGGEKLF
NA | TRBJ1-1 | TRBV2 | TRBD1 | ASTRTGGNTEAF
NA | TRBJ2-1 | TRBV27 | NA | ASSLNGWRKSSYNEQF
NA | TRBJ1-4 | TRBV11-2 | NA | ASSSGGRGWAEKLF
NA | TRBJ2-3 | TRBV3-1/TRBV3-2 | TRBD2 | ASSHLTSGRPSSTDTQY
NA | TRBJ1-1 | TRBV10-3 | NA | AIREGGGTHTEAF
NA | TRBJ2-5 | TRBV7-7 | TRBD2 | ASSPRGLDEETQY
NA | TRBJ2-4 | TRBV28 | NA | ASSYPLGVKNIQY
NA | TRBJ2-7 | TRBV12-3/TRBV12-4 | NA | ASSSATGYEQY
NA | TRBJ2-1 | TRBV6-5 | TRBD1 | ASTPAGGQYNEQF
NA | TRBJ2-7 | TRBV9 | NA | ASSGPPGQGGYEQY
once | TRBJ2-1 | TRBV7-3 | TRBD1 | ASSPARDRYNEQF
NA | TRBJ2-7 | TRBV9 | TRBD2 | ASEREESGEQY
NA | TRBJ2-7 | TRBV23-1 | TRBD1 | ASSHSLTGGYEQY
NA | TRBJ2-7 | TRBV7-4 | TRBD2 | ASSLASPSGIISYEQY
NA | TRBJ2-2 | TRBV5-6 | NA | ASSLVGRQTGELF
NA | TRBJ1-3 | TRBV5-1 | NA | ASRDADRGGNTIY
NA | TRBJ1-1 | TRBV30 | TRBD1 | AGKTGGNTEAF
NA | TRBJ2-7 | TRBV11-2 | TRBD2 | ASSLTSSSYEQY
NA | TRBJ2-2 | TRBV7-2 | NA | ASSFYQGRAGELF
NA | TRBJ2-3 | TRBV18 | TRBD2 | ASSLGTSGSNTQY
NA | TRBJ1-1 | TRBV29-1 | TRBD1 | SAKPTGSTEAF
NA | TRBJ2-5 | TRBV28 | TRBD2 | ASRGAGGSGTQY
NA | TRBJ1-4 | TRBV30 | TRBD1 | AWRRGPIKGEKLF